The clone carrying this T cell receptor beta chain was seen ten or more times. Its specificity is not known. The length of the CDR3 is 13 residues. Germline V lookup: CDR1 DFQATT, CDR2 SNEGSKA (reference sequence). V was clipped by 0 bases and J by 4 bases, with 8 bases between them. Relying on iRepertoire HTBI primers and Arm-PCR of CDR3 regions, the team built TCR beta libraries. TCRdb used MiXCR to reprocess the multiplex PCR reads, holding one entry per CDR3 protein. The sample lists fewer than 500,000 distinct CDR3 sequences, 15% to 20% occurring once. The data were taken from a study of regulatory T cells in long-lasting Graves disease. The study, taken as a whole, reports: Preferential use of TRBV28, TRBJ1-2 and TRBJ2-5 was seen in persistent disease. Thyroid tissue was not sampled; only peripheral blood was.

The time point here: newly diagnosed GD, antithyroid drugs for less than 3 months. The authors made the TCR library using RNA they extracted from PBMCs. Another study also made use of these data, one on T cells in Graves' hyperthyroidism and ophthalmopathy. As reported in that work: Most expanded thyroid clonotypes above 0.001 recurred in blood.

This chain links TRBV20-1 with TRBJ2-3, with TRBD1 as a possible D gene (6 bases). The TCR comes from a man aged 35-49 years with Graves disease. Sample: peripheral blood mononuclear cells (PBMCs), taken at new diagnosis, from a patient treated with antithyroid drugs. The CDR3 coding sequence is TGCAGTGCTAGAGACAGGGGACCAGATACGCAGTATTTT. Protein: CSARDRGPDTQYF.